This TCR beta chain was recorded in a study of T cells in Graves' hyperthyroidism and ophthalmopathy. Stable Graves' hyperthyroidism denoted no ophthalmopathy progression over 18 months. With a duration under 2 months, the hyperthyroidism was newly diagnosed in patients aged 18 to 65. The CDR3 regions of TCR beta were amplified from RNA transcripts. In the first-round RT-PCR of the TCR CDR3, the HTBI primer set was used. TCRdb re-derived calls from the multiplex PCR reads in MiXCR, one entry per CDR3 protein. This repertoire shows hundreds of thousands of distinct CDR3 sequences, over 15% found once; its top ten account for approximately 18%. Specimen: blood. The clonotype was recovered from a woman under 30 with Graves' hyperthyroidism.

DNA of the CDR3: TGCAGTGCGCCGGACGTACTTTATGGGGCCAACGTCCTGACTTTC. Protein: CSAPDVLYGANVLTF. This rearrangement joins TRBV20-1 to TRBJ2-6; the D is unclear. The V gene lost 6 bases and the J gene lost 3 bases, with 15 bases spanning the gap. CDR1 is DFQATT, CDR2 SNEGSKA, per germline (reference sequence). The CDR3 length is 15 residues.